This TCR beta chain was identified in a study of control samples from healthy donors and cancer patients. This clone was seen once. One junction end does not reproduce the germline sequence, and a read error may be involved. The protocol was immunoSEQ multiplex PCR, while the TCRdb copy is restricted to in-frame clones and leaves out a portion. In the table there are 120,000 or so clones, roughly 91% of which are singletons. Germline V gene sequence: CDR1 LGHDT, CDR2 YNNKEL (reference sequence). CDR3 length equals 15 residues. The specimen was PBMCs. The sequence came from a man aged 45-60 years with head and neck cancer. The V gene is TRBV3-1 (or the pseudogene TRBV3-2), the J gene TRBJ1-2, with D unclear. In DNA form, the CDR3 reads TGTGCCAGCAGCCAAGGGCTTCTAGGATCGAATGGCTACGCCTTC. Its protein is CASSQGLLGSNGYAF.